These 13 T cell receptor beta chains came from one sample sequenced in a study of beta chain features in type 1 diabetes. Expressed TCRB transcripts were sequenced because the isolated RNA had all been reverse transcribed beforehand. Libraries were prepared by immunoSEQ multiplex PCR; TCRdb keeps only in-frame clonotypes and omits some of them. The sample includes 400,000 to 450,000 clones, roughly 14% of them seen just once. The material sequenced was naive CD4+ T cells from blood. These receptor sequences come from a man aged 25-40 years in good health.

The gene calls are TRBV6-1 and TRBJ2-1; 10 bases map to TRBD2. The germline V gene encodes CDR1 MNHNS and CDR2 SASEGT. The V gene end was trimmed by 5 bases and the J gene end by 9 bases; junction bases not matched to a gene: 10. The CDR3 has 15 residues. This CDR3 reads CASSSQAGGPSEQFF. The CDR3 nucleotides read TGTGCCAGCAGTTCCCAAGCGGGAGGGCCATCTGAGCAGTTCTTC.

The chain couples TRBV30 to TRBJ1-2, with a possible D match to TRBD1 (6 bases). The CDR3 loop spans 12 amino acids. Trimming cost V 4 bases and J 2 bases, with 8 bases left between them. The germline gives CDR1 GTSNPN, CDR2 SVGIG (reference sequence). CDR3 nucleotides: TGTGCCTGGATTGGGACAAACTATGGCTACACCTTC. Translated, it gives CAWIGTNYGYTF.

The rearrangement joins TRBV19 to TRBJ1-2, with D hard to call. CDR3 size: 14 residues. Germline values: CDR1 LNHDA, CDR2 SQIVND (reference sequence). V shed 9 bases and J shed 8 bases, with 22 bases lying between them. The CDR3 loop reads CASSGEVRVVGYTF. The CDR3 region has the DNA TGTGCCAGCTCCGGCGAGGTGAGGGTAGTAGGCTACACCTTC.

The table lists this clone with a few counts. This chain uses TRBV5-4 with TRBJ2-6; D remains unclear. Between the trimmed V and J ends, which lost 4 bases and 0 bases, there was a span of 14 bases. The CDR3 spans 17 residues. CDR1 is SGHNT, CDR2 YYREEE, per germline (reference sequence). CDR3 in amino acids: CASSLPGRGSGANVLTF. The CDR3 coding sequence is TGTGCCAGCAGCCTCCCCGGACGTGGCTCTGGGGCCAACGTCCTGACTTTC.

This clone was seen more than once but under ten times. The rearrangement joins TRBV6-5 to TRBJ2-7; D possibly corresponds to TRBD1 (6 bases). V was pared by 7 bases and J by 8 bases, with 18 bases between. CDR1 and CDR2 from the germline V gene are MNHEY and SVGAGI. This CDR3 is 13 amino acids long. The CDR3 nucleotides are TGTGCCAGCACCAGAGCACCGGGACAAAAGCAGTACTTC. Translated, it gives CASTRAPGQKQYF.

This clone was picked up a small number of times. The CDR3 protein is CASSSEVGREDGYTF. In DNA form, the CDR3 reads TGTGCCAGCAGCTCAGAGGTTGGCAGGGAGGATGGCTACACCTTC. The rearrangement links TRBV7-9 to TRBJ1-2; perhaps TRBD1 as D (5 bases). Germline V CDR1 and CDR2: SEHNR, FQNEAQ (reference sequence). V shed 4 bases and J shed 6 bases, with 18 bases lying between them. The CDR3 sequence is 15 residues long.

CDR3 bases: TGTGCCTGGATAGCCAGGGGGCGATCAGGCACTGAAGCTTTCTTT. Protein product: CAWIARGRSGTEAFF. The genes are TRBV30 and TRBJ1-1; 8 bases line up with TRBD1. V was pared by 4 bases and J by 4 bases, with 11 bases of the junction left unmatched. Looked up from germline, CDR1 is GTSNPN and CDR2 is SVGIG (reference sequence). CDR3 size: 15 residues.

This chain joins TRBV30 and TRBJ1-5; D uncertain. Trimming pared 0 bases from V and 4 bases from J, leaving 10 bases between. Germline CDR1 GTSNPN, CDR2 SVGIG (reference sequence). There are 14 residues in the CDR3. The DNA of the CDR3 is TGTGCCTGGAGTGTACGACGGTATAATCAGCCCCAGCATTTT. Protein product: CAWSVRRYNQPQHF.

This clone was seen only a few times. The chain links TRBV27 to TRBJ2-5; D is perhaps TRBD1 or TRBD2 (5 bases each). The CDR3 has 15 amino acids. Germline CDR1 is MNHEY and CDR2 is SMNVEV (reference sequence). The ends were cut back, 6 bases at V and 7 bases at J, with 21 bases in the middle. The CDR3 DNA follows: TGTGCCAGCAGCCCCAGCTTAGGGGACGTTGTGACCCAGTACTTC. This gives the protein CASSPSLGDVVTQYF.

The chain links TRBV6-5 to TRBJ1-2; the match to TRBD1 covers 9 bases. Germline lookup yields CDR1 MNHEY and CDR2 SVGAGI. This CDR3 region has 16 residues. V was clipped by 4 bases and J by 3 bases; unmatched bases: 9. CDR3 DNA: TGTGCCAGCAGTTCACCGGGACAGGGCCGTCACTATGGCTACACCTTC. Translated: CASSSPGQGRHYGYTF.

The gene calls are TRBV13 and TRBJ2-7, with TRBD2 as a possible D gene (6 bases). The CDR3 has 16 residues. V lost 3 bases and J lost 2, with 17 bases in between. Per germline, CDR1 PRHDT and CDR2 FYEKMQ (reference sequence). CDR3 DNA: TGTGCCAGCAGCTTGGGGGGAATTGGGGTCCCCTACGAGCAGTACTTC. Its translation: CASSLGGIGVPYEQYF.

The J gene is TRBJ2-2, the V gene TRBV19; 7 bases fit TRBD2. Germline CDR1 is LNHDA and CDR2 is SQIVND (reference sequence). This CDR3 comprises 17 residues. V lost 7 bases, J lost 4 bases, and 15 bases stayed unmatched. CDR3 protein: CASIGLADGYSTGELFF. DNA for the CDR3: TGTGCCAGTATAGGGCTAGCGGACGGTTATAGCACCGGGGAGCTGTTTTTT. The full variable domain, rest sourced from reference TRBV19 and TRBJ2-2, is DGGITQSPKYLFRKEGQNVTLSCEQNLNHDAMYWYRQDPGQGLRLIYYSQIVNDFQKGDIAEGYSVSREKKESFPLTVTSAQKNPTAFYLCASIGLADGYSTGELFFGEGSRLTVL.

The chain is built from TRBV19 and TRBJ2-4; D not resolved. CDR1 and CDR2 from the germline V gene are LNHDA and SQIVND (reference sequence). V lost 5 bases and J 0 bases, leaving 8 bases between the germline ends. The CDR3 sequence is 14 residues long. This chain's CDR3 is CASSGRVAKNIQYF. The CDR3 region has the DNA TGTGCCAGTAGTGGACGGGTAGCCAAAAACATTCAGTACTTC.